In this sample, the clone carrying this T cell receptor beta chain turned up a few times. Its antigen is unidentified. The data originate from a study of response to subunit inactivated influenza vaccine. Study-wide results and limits: Authors suggested each seasonal flu vaccination may recruit only limited numbers of new T cells.

The CDR3 sequence is 16 residues long. The V end lost 1 base, the J end lost 4 bases, and 14 bases lay between the germline ends. TCRdb independently ran MiXCR on the RT-PCR reads; one entry per CDR3 protein. The sample contains about half a million distinct CDR3 sequences, roughly 11% of which appear only once. Sequences were derived from PBMCs from blood, sampled roughly 46 days after vaccination. V and J are TRBV12-3 or TRBV12-4 and TRBJ1-5; D is possibly TRBD1 (6 bases). This sequence originates from a man aged 45-65 years who received an inactivated influenza vaccine. The CDR3 DNA reads as TGTGCCAGCAGTTTAGGGACAGCTTCGGTTAATCAGCCCCAGCATTTT. Amino acid sequence: CASSLGTASVNQPQHF.